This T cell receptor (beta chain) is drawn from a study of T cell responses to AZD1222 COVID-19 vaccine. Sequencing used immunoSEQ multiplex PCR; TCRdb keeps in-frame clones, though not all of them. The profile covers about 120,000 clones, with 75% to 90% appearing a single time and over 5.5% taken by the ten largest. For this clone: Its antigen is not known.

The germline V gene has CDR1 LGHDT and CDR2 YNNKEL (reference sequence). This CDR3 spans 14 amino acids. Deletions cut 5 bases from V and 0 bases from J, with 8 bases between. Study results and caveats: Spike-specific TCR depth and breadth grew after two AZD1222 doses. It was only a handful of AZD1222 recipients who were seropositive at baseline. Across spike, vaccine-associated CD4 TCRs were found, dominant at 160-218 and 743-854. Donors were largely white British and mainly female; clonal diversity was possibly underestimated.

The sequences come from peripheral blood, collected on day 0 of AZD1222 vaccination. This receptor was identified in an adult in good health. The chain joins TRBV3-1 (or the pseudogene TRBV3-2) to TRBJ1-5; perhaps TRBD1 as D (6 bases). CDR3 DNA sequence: TGTGCCAGCAGCACAGGGTATAGCAATCAGCCCCAGCATTTT. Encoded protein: CASSTGYSNQPQHF.